These 23 T cell receptor beta chains came from one sample sequenced in a study of CD8 T cells in ankylosing spondylitis. TCRdb reanalysed the 5' RACE reads using MiXCR and keeps one entry per CDR3 protein. Altogether around 450,000 distinct CDR3 sequences are present, 25% to 30% being singletons, with the ten largest covering roughly 1%. The study, taken as a whole, reports: A TCR beta motif of 7 or 8 highly homologous variants appeared characteristic of ankylosing spondylitis blood.

These receptors have no known antigen. The source material was blood, either unsorted or a sorted T cell fraction (not recorded which). These receptors came from a male donor with ankylosing spondylitis.

The rearrangement uses TRBV18 and TRBJ2-1, with 10 positions matching TRBD2. V was pared by 2 bases and J by 6 bases, with 13 bases of the junction left unmatched. The germline V gene encodes CDR1 KGHSH and CDR2 LQKENI. The CDR3 loop spans 18 amino acids. The CDR3 nucleotides are TGTGCCAGCTCACCAAAAAAGAATAGCGGGAGGATTTCCAATGAGCAGTTCTTC. This gives the protein CASSPKKNSGRISNEQFF.

This sequence joins TRBV27 and TRBJ1-2, with TRBD1 as a possible D gene (5 bases). The CDR3 is 13 residues long. Germline CDR1 MNHEY, CDR2 SMNVEV (reference sequence). Trimming took off 2 bases at V and 3 bases at J, with 7 bases between the two ends. The CDR3, as DNA: TGTGCCAGCAGTTTAGGCAGGGACTATGGCTACACCTTC. Its protein is CASSLGRDYGYTF.

This clonotype was picked up a small number of times. The chain couples TRBV7-2 to TRBJ2-2; D might be TRBD2 (5 bases). The CDR3 runs 15 residues. V was clipped by 8 bases and J by 0 bases, with 13 bases between them. Per germline, CDR1 SGHTA and CDR2 FQGNSA. The CDR3 nucleotides are TGTGCCAGCCCGCGGGTAGCTACGAACACCGGGGAGCTGTTTTTT. Protein sequence: CASPRVATNTGELFF.

This clonotype was seen only a few times. The CDR3 is CSAVLKGGLGQFF. The CDR3 DNA follows: TGCAGCGCCGTGCTAAAGGGCGGTTTGGGGCAGTTCTTC. This chain connects TRBV29-1 to TRBJ2-1, with D unresolved. Germline CDR1 and CDR2: SQVTM and ANQGSEA. The CDR3 totals 13 residues. Trimming took off 7 bases at V and 12 bases at J, with 22 bases between the two ends.

The chain has TRBV27 and TRBJ2-5; D uncertain. There are 13 residues in the CDR3. Germline assignment: CDR1 MNHEY and CDR2 SMNVEV (reference sequence). The V gene lost 6 bases and the J gene lost 5 bases, with 13 bases spanning the gap. The CDR3 is CASSYLTGETQYF. The CDR3, as DNA: TGTGCCAGCAGCTACCTAACTGGGGAGACCCAGTACTTC.

This sequence joins TRBV27 and TRBJ1-1; 11 bases fit TRBD1. CDR1 is MNHEY and CDR2 is SMNVEV in the germline V gene (reference sequence). The CDR3 runs 18 residues. The J segment lost 6 bases and the V segment lost 3 bases, leaving 15 bases of the junction unmatched. The CDR3 region is CASSFSVPGQGVTPEAFF. The CDR3 nucleotides read TGTGCCAGCAGTTTCTCCGTCCCGGGACAGGGGGTGACCCCTGAAGCTTTCTTT.

The chain joins TRBV15 to TRBJ2-7; tentative D call: TRBD1 (6 bases). The germline CDR1 and CDR2 sequences are LNHNV and YYDKDF (reference sequence). The CDR3 extends over 16 amino acids. Trimming removed 0 bases from V and 3 bases from J, with 15 bases in between. The CDR3: CATSRDWGTNFYEQYF. The CDR3, as DNA: TGTGCCACCAGCAGAGATTGGGGGACAAACTTCTACGAGCAGTACTTC. Filled out from reference TRBV15 and TRBJ2-7, the complete variable domain reads DAMVIQNPRYQVTQFGKPVTLSCSQTLNHNVMYWYQQKSSQAPKLLFHYYDKDFNNEADTPDNFQSRRPNTSFCFLDIRSPGLGDTAMYLCATSRDWGTNFYEQYFGPGTRLTVT.

This sequence joins TRBV20-1 and TRBJ1-1; D ambiguous. There are 11 residues in the CDR3. Trimming stripped 8 bases from V and 1 base from J, with 8 bases between. Per the germline V gene, CDR1 is DFQATT and CDR2 is SNEGSKA (reference sequence). The CDR3 nucleotides read TGCAGTAGTATGAGGAACACTGAAGCTTTCTTT. Translated: CSSMRNTEAFF.

This clonotype was seen many times. The chain employs TRBV10-3 and TRBJ1-2, with a tentative D call TRBD1 (5 bases). The CDR3 extends over 16 amino acids. The germline CDR1 and CDR2 sequences are ENHRY and SYGVKD. V lost 2 bases and J lost 1, with 14 bases in between. The CDR3 loop reads CAISEPSGGFNYGYTF. CDR3 nucleotide sequence: TGTGCCATCAGTGAGCCCTCCGGGGGGTTTAACTATGGCTACACCTTC.

This clonotype was detected a few times. The CDR3 loop is CASSLSGRALETQYF. The CDR3, as DNA: TGTGCCAGCAGCCTTAGCGGGAGGGCCCTGGAGACCCAGTACTTC. The rearrangement uses TRBV12-3 or TRBV12-4 and TRBJ2-5; 11 positions match TRBD2. V dropped 6 bases and J dropped 5; count of bases not matched to a gene: 8. The CDR3 is 15 residues long.

This clonotype showed up just a few times. The chain uses TRBV20-1 and TRBJ2-1, with 7 bases identical to TRBD2. Germline CDR1 is DFQATT and CDR2 is SNEGSKA (reference sequence). The ends lost 7 bases at V and 5 bases at J; junction bases unmatched: 5. CDR3 size: 12 residues. For the CDR3, the DNA is TGCAGTGGGGCTAGCGGTCACAATGAGCAGTTCTTC. Translating it yields CSGASGHNEQFF.

This clonotype has just a few counts. The rearrangement joins TRBV20-1 to TRBJ2-1; D is undetermined. This CDR3 spans 15 amino acids. CDR1 is DFQATT, CDR2 SNEGSKA, per germline (reference sequence). V was clipped by 6 bases and J by 0 bases, with 15 bases between them. This CDR3 is CSAYDWTSSYNEQFF. CDR3 in DNA: TGCAGTGCCTACGACTGGACCAGCTCCTACAATGAGCAGTTCTTC.

This clonotype was picked up many times. This chain connects TRBV20-1 to TRBJ1-5; D may be TRBD1 (5 bases). Trimming took off 3 bases at V and 0 bases at J, with 21 bases between the two ends. This CDR3 comprises 18 residues. CDR1 and CDR2 from the germline V gene are DFQATT and SNEGSKA (reference sequence). Written as DNA, the CDR3 is TGCAGTGCTAGTGACCTGACCCGGGGGACTTATAGCAATCAGCCCCAGCATTTT. Its protein product is CSASDLTRGTYSNQPQHF.

This chain joins TRBV7-9 and TRBJ1-3; TRBD1 might be the D (6 bases). This CDR3 is 14 amino acids long. With 5 bases removed from V and 9 bases from J, the gap between germline ends came to 17 bases. CDR1 SEHNR and CDR2 FQNEAQ come from the germline V gene (reference sequence). CDR3: CASSQQSTGSTIYF. Here the CDR3 DNA reads TGTGCCAGCAGCCAGCAATCTACAGGGAGCACCATATATTTT.

This clonotype occurred once. The gene calls are TRBV5-5 and TRBJ1-2; the match to TRBD1 covers 9 bases. CDR3 size: 14 residues. V shed 9 bases, J shed 5 bases, and the junction held 11 bases outside the gene matches. Looked up from germline, CDR1 is SGHKS and CDR2 is YYEKEE (reference sequence). Here the CDR3 DNA reads TGTGCCACCTCCCGGGACAGGGCAGTGTATGGCTACACCTTC. It yields the protein CATSRDRAVYGYTF.

V and J are TRBV14 and TRBJ2-5; the match to TRBD2 covers 14 bases. CDR1 is SGHDN and CDR2 is FVKESK in the germline V gene. The CDR3 is 14 amino acids. Germline trimming cut 5 bases from V and 5 bases from J; bases unmatched to any gene: 1. The CDR3 here is CASSGTSGSETQYF. The CDR3 DNA sequence: TGTGCCAGCAGCGGGACTAGCGGGAGTGAGACCCAGTACTTC.

Only a few counts were recorded for this clonotype. The chain couples TRBV18 to TRBJ2-6; tentative D call: TRBD2 (5 bases). CDR3 length equals 17 residues. Trimming removed 2 bases at V and 3 bases at J, with 14 bases between. Germline assignment: CDR1 KGHSH and CDR2 LQKENI. The CDR3: CASSPNGVKGGANVLTF. As DNA, the CDR3 is TGTGCCAGCTCACCAAACGGGGTAAAAGGTGGGGCCAACGTCCTGACTTTC.

The chain carries TRBV7-2 and TRBJ2-7; 8 bases agree with TRBD2. In germline, CDR1 is SGHTA, CDR2 FQGNSA. This CDR3 comprises 14 residues. The ends lost 5 bases at V and 2 bases at J; junction bases unmatched: 5. The CDR3 sequence: CASSTGTRPYEQYF. The DNA of the CDR3 is TGTGCCAGCAGCACGGGGACTAGACCCTACGAGCAGTACTTC.

The chain has TRBV4-1 and TRBJ2-1, with TRBD1 matching 8 bases. The CDR3 contains 15 residues. V trimming: 3 bases; J trimming: 7 bases; junction bases outside the gene matches: 8. The germline gives CDR1 MGHRA, CDR2 YSYEKL. CDR3 protein: CASSQSGGLYNEQFF. The CDR3, as DNA: TGCGCCAGCAGCCAGTCAGGGGGCTTGTATAATGAGCAGTTCTTC.

A few counts support this clonotype. The chain has TRBV7-2 and TRBJ2-3; D call uncertain. CDR3 length: 15 residues. Germline CDR1 is SGHTA and CDR2 is FQGNSA. The V end was cut by 1 base, the J end by 1 base, with 9 bases between. The CDR3 DNA sequence: TGTGCCAGCAGCTTAGACCAAAGGGGCACAGATACGCAGTATTTT. It yields the protein CASSLDQRGTDTQYF.

The genes are TRBV20-1 and TRBJ1-2; D remains unclear. The V gene's germline CDR1 is DFQATT and CDR2 SNEGSKA (reference sequence). The CDR3 is made up of 11 amino acids. V gave up 7 bases and J gave up 0 bases, with 6 bases separating them. CDR3 DNA: TGCAGTGGAGCGTCTAACTATGGCTACACCTTC. Amino acid sequence: CSGASNYGYTF.

This clonotype was counted only a few times. This chain connects TRBV20-1 to TRBJ2-1; 12 bases map to TRBD2. Germline V gene sequence: CDR1 DFQATT, CDR2 SNEGSKA (reference sequence). V shed 0 bases, J shed 6 bases, and the junction held 12 bases outside the gene matches. The CDR3 has 18 residues. The CDR3 DNA follows: TGCAGTGCTAGAGATTTATCACGGCTAGCGGGAGGGGTCAATGAGCAGTTCTTC. Its protein product is CSARDLSRLAGGVNEQFF.

The J gene is TRBJ2-1, the V gene TRBV9, with 8 bases fitting TRBD1. The CDR3 extends over 19 amino acids. The ends lost 3 bases at V and 0 bases at J; junction bases unmatched: 14. From germline, CDR1 is SGDLS and CDR2 YYNGEE. The CDR3 reads CASSEGVIRGQGSYNEQFF. CDR3 nucleotide sequence: TGTGCCAGCAGCGAGGGGGTGATCAGGGGGCAAGGCTCCTACAATGAGCAGTTCTTC.